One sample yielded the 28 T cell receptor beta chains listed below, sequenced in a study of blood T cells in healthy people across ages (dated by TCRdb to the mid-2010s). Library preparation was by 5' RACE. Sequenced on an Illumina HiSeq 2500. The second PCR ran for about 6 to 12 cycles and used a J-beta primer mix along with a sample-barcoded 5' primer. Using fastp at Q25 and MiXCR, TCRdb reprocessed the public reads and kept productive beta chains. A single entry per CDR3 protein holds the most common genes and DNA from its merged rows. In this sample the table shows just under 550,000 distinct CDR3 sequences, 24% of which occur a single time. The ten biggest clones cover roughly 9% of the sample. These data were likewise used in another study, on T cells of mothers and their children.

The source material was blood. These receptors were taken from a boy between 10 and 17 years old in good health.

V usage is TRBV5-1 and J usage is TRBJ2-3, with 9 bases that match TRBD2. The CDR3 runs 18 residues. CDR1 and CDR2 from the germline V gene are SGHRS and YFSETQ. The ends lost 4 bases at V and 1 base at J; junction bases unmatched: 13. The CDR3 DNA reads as TGCGCCAGCAGCCCACCGGGACTAGCACGTCAAGGCACAGATACGCAGTATTTT. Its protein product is CASSPPGLARQGTDTQYF.

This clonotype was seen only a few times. The CDR3 here is CASSVDGREADTQYF. DNA of the CDR3: TGTGCCAGCAGCGTAGACGGGAGGGAGGCAGATACGCAGTATTTT. V usage is TRBV9 and J usage is TRBJ2-3, with 8 bases fitting TRBD2. This CDR3 has 15 amino acids. Germline V gene sequence: CDR1 SGDLS, CDR2 YYNGEE. Trimming took 0 bases from V and 4 from J; bases not matched to a gene: 4.

The CDR3 here is CASSIKSRGGNTIYF. The DNA of the CDR3 is TGTGCCAGCAGCATAAAGTCCAGGGGTGGAAACACCATATATTTT. The chain joins TRBV28 to TRBJ1-3; a weak D match, TRBD1 (6 bases). Germline lookup yields CDR1 MDHEN and CDR2 SYDVKM. V gave up 6 bases and J gave up 3 bases, with 15 bases separating them. CDR3 length equals 15 residues.

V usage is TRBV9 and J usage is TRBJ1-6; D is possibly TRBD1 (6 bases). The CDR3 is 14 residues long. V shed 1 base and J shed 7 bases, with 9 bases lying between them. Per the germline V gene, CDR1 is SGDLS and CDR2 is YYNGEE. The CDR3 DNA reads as TGTGCCAGCAGCGTACAGGGGCGAAATTCACCCCTCCACTTT. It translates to CASSVQGRNSPLHF.

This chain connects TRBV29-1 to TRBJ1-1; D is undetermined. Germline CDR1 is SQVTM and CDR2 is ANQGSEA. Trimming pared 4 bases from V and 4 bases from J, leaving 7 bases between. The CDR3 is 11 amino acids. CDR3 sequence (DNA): TGCAGCGTTGTTTCTGCCACTGAAGCTTTCTTT. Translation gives CSVVSATEAFF.

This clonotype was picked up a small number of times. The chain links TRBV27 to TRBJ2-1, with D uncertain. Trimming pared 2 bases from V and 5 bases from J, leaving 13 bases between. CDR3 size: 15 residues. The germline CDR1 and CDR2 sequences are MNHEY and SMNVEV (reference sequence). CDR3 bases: TGTGCCAGCAGTTTAAGTTCCCGCTTCAACAATGAGCAGTTCTTC. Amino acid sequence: CASSLSSRFNNEQFF.

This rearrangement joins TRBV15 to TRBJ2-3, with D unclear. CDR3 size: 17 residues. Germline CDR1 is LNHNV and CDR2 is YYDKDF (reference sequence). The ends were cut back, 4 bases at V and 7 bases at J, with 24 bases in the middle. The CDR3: CATSTLHKAESRNTQYF. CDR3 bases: TGTGCCACCAGCACTCTCCATAAGGCGGAGTCTAGAAATACGCAGTATTTT.

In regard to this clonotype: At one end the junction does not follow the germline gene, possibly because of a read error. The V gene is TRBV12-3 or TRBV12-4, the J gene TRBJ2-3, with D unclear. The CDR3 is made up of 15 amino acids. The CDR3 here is CASSLLRVGGDTQYF. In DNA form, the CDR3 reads TGTGCCAGCAGTTTACTCAGAGTGGGTGGAGATACGCAATATTTT.

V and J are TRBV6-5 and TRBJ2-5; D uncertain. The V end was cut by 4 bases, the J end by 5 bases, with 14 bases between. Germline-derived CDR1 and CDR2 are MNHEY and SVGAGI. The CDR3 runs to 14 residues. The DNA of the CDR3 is TGTGCCAGCAGTTTTTCTAGTTTGGGGGAGACCCAGTACTTC. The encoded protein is CASSFSSLGETQYF.

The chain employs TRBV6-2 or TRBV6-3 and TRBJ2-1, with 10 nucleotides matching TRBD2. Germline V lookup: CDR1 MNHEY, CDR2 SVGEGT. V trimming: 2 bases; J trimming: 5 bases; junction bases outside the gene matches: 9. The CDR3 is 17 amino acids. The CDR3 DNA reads TGTGCCAGCAGTTACACAGCGGGGGGGCTCGTTAACAATGAGCAGTTCTTC. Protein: CASSYTAGGLVNNEQFF.

The CDR3 protein is CASSFPSYLLGPSNQPQHF. CDR3 DNA: TGTGCCAGCAGTTTTCCCTCATACCTTCTTGGGCCTAGCAATCAGCCCCAGCATTTT. The chain uses TRBV28 and TRBJ1-5; no firm D call. The germline CDR1 and CDR2 sequences are MDHEN and SYDVKM. V lost 3 bases to trimming and J lost 0 bases, with 21 bases between them. This CDR3 has 19 residues.

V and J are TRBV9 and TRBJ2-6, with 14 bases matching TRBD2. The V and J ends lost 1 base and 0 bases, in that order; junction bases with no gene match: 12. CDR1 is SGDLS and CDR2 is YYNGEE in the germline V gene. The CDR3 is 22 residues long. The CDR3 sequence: CASSVKSGTSGSRHSGANVLTF. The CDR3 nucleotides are TGTGCCAGCAGCGTAAAAAGTGGGACTAGCGGGAGTAGGCACTCTGGGGCCAACGTCCTGACTTTC.

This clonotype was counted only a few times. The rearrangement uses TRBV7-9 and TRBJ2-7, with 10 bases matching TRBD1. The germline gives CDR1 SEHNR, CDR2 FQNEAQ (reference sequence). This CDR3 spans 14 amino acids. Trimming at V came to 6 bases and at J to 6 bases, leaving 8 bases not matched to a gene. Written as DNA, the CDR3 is TGTGCCAGCAGTCGGGACAGGGGAATCGGCGAGCAGTACTTC. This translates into CASSRDRGIGEQYF.

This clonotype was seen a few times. CDR3 residues: CASSQDGVVYEQYF. In DNA, the CDR3 is TGCGCCAGCAGCCAAGATGGGGTCGTCTACGAGCAGTACTTC. The chain uses TRBV4-1 and TRBJ2-7, with D hard to call. Per the germline V gene, CDR1 is MGHRA and CDR2 is YSYEKL. This CDR3 has 14 residues. Trimming cost V 0 bases and J 3 bases, with 9 bases left between them.

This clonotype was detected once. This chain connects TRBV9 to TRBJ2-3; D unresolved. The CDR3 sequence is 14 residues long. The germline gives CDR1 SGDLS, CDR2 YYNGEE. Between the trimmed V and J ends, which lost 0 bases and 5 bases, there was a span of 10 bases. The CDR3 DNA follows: TGTGCCAGCAGCGTAGAGGGCACCGGAGATACGCAGTATTTT. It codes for CASSVEGTGDTQYF.

CDR3 coding DNA: TGTGCCAGCAGCTTAGCCTCCGAGAACGAGCAGTACTTC. Translation: CASSLASENEQYF. The chain is built from TRBV7-2 and TRBJ2-7; the D is unclear. This CDR3 contains 13 residues. The ends were cut back, 0 bases at V and 5 bases at J, with 8 bases in the middle. Germline V lookup: CDR1 SGHTA, CDR2 FQGNSA.

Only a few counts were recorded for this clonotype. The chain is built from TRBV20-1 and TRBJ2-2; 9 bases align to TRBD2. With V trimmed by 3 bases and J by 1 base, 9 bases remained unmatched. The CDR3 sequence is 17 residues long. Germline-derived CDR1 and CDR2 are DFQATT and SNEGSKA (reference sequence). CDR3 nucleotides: TGCAGTGCTAGGCCGTACGATAGCGGGAGGAACACCGGGGAGCTGTTTTTT. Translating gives CSARPYDSGRNTGELFF.

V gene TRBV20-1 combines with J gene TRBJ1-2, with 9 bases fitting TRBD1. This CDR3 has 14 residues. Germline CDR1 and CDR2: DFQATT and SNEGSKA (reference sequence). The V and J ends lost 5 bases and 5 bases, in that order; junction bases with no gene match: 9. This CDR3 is CSARPRTGEYGYTF. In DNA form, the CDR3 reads TGCAGTGCTCGCCCCCGGACAGGGGAATATGGCTACACCTTC.

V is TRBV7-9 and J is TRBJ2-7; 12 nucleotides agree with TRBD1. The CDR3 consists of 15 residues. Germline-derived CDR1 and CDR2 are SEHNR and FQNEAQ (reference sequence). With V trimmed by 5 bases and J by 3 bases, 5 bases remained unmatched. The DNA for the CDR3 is TGTGCCAGCAGCCGGGGGACAGGGGGCATCTACGAGCAGTACTTC. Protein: CASSRGTGGIYEQYF.

The CDR3 loop is CASSGRGGADTQYF. In DNA form, the CDR3 reads TGTGCCAGCAGCGGACGCGGGGGCGCCGATACGCAGTATTTT. The chain employs TRBV7-3 and TRBJ2-3; D may be TRBD2 (7 bases). The CDR3 contains 14 residues. The V gene lost 5 bases and the J gene lost 6 bases, with 15 bases spanning the gap. The V gene's germline CDR1 is SGHTA and CDR2 FQGTGA.

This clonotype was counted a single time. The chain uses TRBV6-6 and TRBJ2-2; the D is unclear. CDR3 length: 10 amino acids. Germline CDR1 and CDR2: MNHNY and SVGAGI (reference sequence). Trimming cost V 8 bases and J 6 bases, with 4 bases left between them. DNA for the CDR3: TGTGCCAGCTGGGCCGGGGAGCTGTTTTTT. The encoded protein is CASWAGELFF.

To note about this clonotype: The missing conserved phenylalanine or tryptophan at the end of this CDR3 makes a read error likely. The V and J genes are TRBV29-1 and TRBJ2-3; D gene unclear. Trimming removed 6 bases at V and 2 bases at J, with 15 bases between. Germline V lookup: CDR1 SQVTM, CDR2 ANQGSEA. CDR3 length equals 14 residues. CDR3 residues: CSVSDRYDTDTQYL. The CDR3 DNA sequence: TGCAGCGTGTCCGATAGGTACGACACAGATACGCAGTATTTG.

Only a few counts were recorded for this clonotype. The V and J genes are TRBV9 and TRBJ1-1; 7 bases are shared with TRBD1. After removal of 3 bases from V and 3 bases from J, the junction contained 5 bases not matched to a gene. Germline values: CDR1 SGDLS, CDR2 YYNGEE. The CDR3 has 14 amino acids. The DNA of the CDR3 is TGTGCCAGCAGCGGAGGGACAGTGGACACTGAAGCTTTCTTT. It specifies CASSGGTVDTEAFF.

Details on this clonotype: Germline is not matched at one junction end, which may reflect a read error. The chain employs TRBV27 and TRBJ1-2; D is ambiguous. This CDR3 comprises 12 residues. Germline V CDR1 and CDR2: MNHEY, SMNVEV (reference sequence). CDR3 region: CASGFVDYGYTF. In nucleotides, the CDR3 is TGTGCCAGCGGTTTTGTCGACTATGGCTACACCTTC.

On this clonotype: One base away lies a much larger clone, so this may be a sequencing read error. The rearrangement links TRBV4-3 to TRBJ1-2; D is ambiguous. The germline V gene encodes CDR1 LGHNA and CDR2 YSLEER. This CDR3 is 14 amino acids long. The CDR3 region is CAGSQEVGKYGYTF. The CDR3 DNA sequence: TGCGCCGGCAGCCAAGAGGTTGGGAAGTATGGCTACACCTTC.

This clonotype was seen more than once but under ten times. CDR3 region: CASSETPGQGNEKLFF. CDR3 bases: TGTGCCAGCAGCGAAACGCCGGGACAGGGCAATGAAAAACTGTTTTTT. This chain connects TRBV7-6 to TRBJ1-4; 9 positions agree with TRBD1. The ends lost 5 bases at V and 5 bases at J; junction bases unmatched: 9. The germline gives CDR1 SGHVS, CDR2 FNYEAQ. The CDR3 extends over 16 amino acids.

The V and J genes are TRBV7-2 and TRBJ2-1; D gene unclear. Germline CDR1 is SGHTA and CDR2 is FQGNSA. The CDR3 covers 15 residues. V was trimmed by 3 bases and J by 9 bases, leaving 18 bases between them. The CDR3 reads CASSFLGFRLAEQFF. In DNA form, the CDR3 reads TGTGCCAGCAGCTTTCTGGGGTTCCGTTTGGCTGAGCAGTTCTTC.

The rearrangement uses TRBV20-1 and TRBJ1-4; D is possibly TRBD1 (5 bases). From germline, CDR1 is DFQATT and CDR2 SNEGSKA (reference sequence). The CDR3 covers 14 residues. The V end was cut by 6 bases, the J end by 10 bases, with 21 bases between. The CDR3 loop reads CSAGEGGGFGKLFF. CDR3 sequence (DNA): TGCAGTGCAGGTGAAGGCGGGGGTTTCGGAAAACTGTTTTTT.